Each of the 10 T cell receptor beta chains below was sequenced from the same sample in a study of regulatory T cells in long-lasting Graves disease. Time point reported: newly diagnosed GD, antithyroid drugs for less than 3 months. Making the TCR library involved RNA that had been extracted from PBMCs. Building the TCR beta libraries relied on iRepertoire HTBI primers, and CDR3 regions underwent Arm-PCR. A single record per CDR3 protein comes from TCRdb applying MiXCR to the multiplex PCR reads. Among 400,000 to 500,000 distinct CDR3 sequences, approximately 14% were seen once, and the ten largest hold about 15%. The data were also submitted as part of a second study, on T cells in Graves' hyperthyroidism and ophthalmopathy.

The sequenced sample was peripheral blood mononuclear cells (PBMCs), obtained at new diagnosis, from a patient treated with antithyroid drugs. The origin of the receptors is a woman in her fifties or sixties with Graves disease.

This clonotype was observed at least ten times. The V and J genes are TRBV30 and TRBJ2-5; D assignment may be TRBD1 or TRBD2 (6 bases each). This CDR3 is built from 16 residues. Trimming stripped 8 bases from V and 4 bases from J, with 26 bases between. Germline V CDR1 and CDR2: GTSNPN, SVGIG (reference sequence). The CDR3 sequence is CAARPPQGRGGETQYF. As DNA, the CDR3 is TGTGCCGCCCGACCCCCTCAGGGCAGGGGAGGAGAGACCCAGTACTTC.

This clonotype has ten or more counts. V and J are TRBV19 and TRBJ2-1; D unclear. The ends were cut back, 6 bases at V and 0 bases at J, with 27 bases in the middle. CDR3 size: 20 residues. Germline assignment: CDR1 LNHDA and CDR2 SQIVND (reference sequence). The CDR3 DNA reads as TGTGCCAGTAGCTTAATGGCGTTGGTCGTGGGCGCGAGCTCCTACAATGAGCAGTTCTTC. The encoded protein is CASSLMALVVGASSYNEQFF.

The table lists this clonotype with many counts. The chain is built from TRBV28 and TRBJ2-7, with 8 bases matching TRBD1. V trimming: 5 bases; J trimming: 3 bases; junction bases outside the gene matches: 3. CDR1 is MDHEN, CDR2 SYDVKM, per germline. The CDR3 length is 13 residues. CDR3 residues: CASSRTGNYEQYF. CDR3 coding DNA: TGTGCCAGCAGTAGGACAGGGAACTACGAGCAGTACTTC.

To note about this clonotype: The junction departs from germline at one end; a sequencing error may be responsible. The rearrangement joins TRBV12-3 or TRBV12-4 to TRBJ1-2; D is perhaps TRBD1 (5 bases). This CDR3 contains 15 residues. This CDR3 reads CASSLAWLGTGGCTF. In nucleotides, the CDR3 is TGTGCCAGCAGTCTAGCTTGGCTCGGGACGGGCGGCTGCACCTTC.

The CDR3 is CASSPGGKLYEQYF. DNA for the CDR3: TGTGCCAGCAGTCCCGGAGGGAAACTTTACGAGCAGTACTTC. The V gene is TRBV27, the J gene TRBJ2-7, with TRBD2 as a possible D gene (6 bases). The V gene's germline CDR1 is MNHEY and CDR2 SMNVEV (reference sequence). This CDR3 spans 14 amino acids. Trimming pared 5 bases from V and 4 bases from J, leaving 15 bases between.

The sample holds a few counts of this clonotype. The chain couples TRBV3-1 to TRBJ2-7; TRBD1 aligns across 8 bases. J was trimmed by 3 bases and V by 0 bases; bases with no gene match: 13. The CDR3 consists of 18 residues. CDR1 and CDR2 from the germline V gene are LGHDT and YNNKEL (reference sequence). The CDR3 coding sequence is TGTGCCAGCAGCCAAGAATTGAGTCGGACAGGGCTGAACTACGAGCAGTACTTC. This translates into CASSQELSRTGLNYEQYF.

This clonotype was detected a few times. A read error is possible here, since a much larger clone lies one base away. V gene TRBV5-5 combines with J gene TRBJ2-5, with 9 bases fitting TRBD1. Germline V gene sequence: CDR1 SGHKS, CDR2 YYEKEE (reference sequence). After removal of 5 bases from V and 5 bases from J, the junction contained 7 bases not matched to a gene. The CDR3 contains 14 residues. This CDR3 reads CASRATGGWETQYF. CDR3 in DNA: TGTGCCAGCAGAGCGACAGGGGGATGGGAGACCCAGTACTTC.

This clonotype was picked up many times. The rearrangement uses TRBV10-3 and TRBJ1-2, with 7 bases matching TRBD1. The germline gives CDR1 ENHRY, CDR2 SYGVKD. The CDR3 spans 13 residues. The J segment lost 4 bases and the V segment lost 7 bases, leaving 6 bases of the junction unmatched. CDR3 DNA sequence: TGTGCCATCAATCGACAGGGCAGCTATGGCTACACCTTC. This gives the protein CAINRQGSYGYTF.

This clonotype has a handful of counts. The genes are TRBV27 and TRBJ2-3; 16 positions match TRBD2. CDR1 is MNHEY, CDR2 SMNVEV, per germline (reference sequence). V lost 3 bases to trimming and J lost 11 bases; unmatched junction nucleotides: 2. CDR3 length equals 14 residues. The CDR3 loop is CASSLGLAGGRQYF. Written as DNA, the CDR3 is TGTGCCAGCAGTTTGGGACTAGCGGGAGGGAGGCAGTATTTT.

This clonotype has at least ten counts. The CDR3 region is CASSEVSGRTDTQYF. The CDR3 nucleotides read TGTGCCAGCAGTGAAGTTAGCGGCCGCACAGATACGCAGTATTTT. The chain has TRBV6-1 and TRBJ2-3; maybe TRBD2 (6 bases). CDR1 is MNHNS and CDR2 is SASEGT in the germline V gene. CDR3 length: 15 residues. Trimming took 1 base from V and 1 from J, leaving 9 bases between them.